This T cell receptor (beta chain) was sequenced in a study of beta chain features in type 1 diabetes. V dropped 3 bases and J dropped 6; count of bases not matched to a gene: 9. Germline V gene data show CDR1 as KGHSH and CDR2 as LQKENI. The CDR3 has 15 residues. The whole isolated RNA underwent reverse transcription, so sequencing captured expressed TCRB transcripts. Libraries were prepared by immunoSEQ multiplex PCR; TCRdb keeps only in-frame clonotypes and omits some of them. The table has roughly 170,000 clones, about 12% seen once. Sequencing was carried out using central memory CD4+ T cells from blood. V is TRBV18 and J is TRBJ2-7; 9 nucleotides align to TRBD2. This clonotype originated in a woman aged 18 to 35 in good health. CDR3 sequence (DNA): TGTGCCAGCTCACCTAAAGGGACTAGCTCGTTCGAGCAGTACTTC. As protein: CASSPKGTSSFEQYF.